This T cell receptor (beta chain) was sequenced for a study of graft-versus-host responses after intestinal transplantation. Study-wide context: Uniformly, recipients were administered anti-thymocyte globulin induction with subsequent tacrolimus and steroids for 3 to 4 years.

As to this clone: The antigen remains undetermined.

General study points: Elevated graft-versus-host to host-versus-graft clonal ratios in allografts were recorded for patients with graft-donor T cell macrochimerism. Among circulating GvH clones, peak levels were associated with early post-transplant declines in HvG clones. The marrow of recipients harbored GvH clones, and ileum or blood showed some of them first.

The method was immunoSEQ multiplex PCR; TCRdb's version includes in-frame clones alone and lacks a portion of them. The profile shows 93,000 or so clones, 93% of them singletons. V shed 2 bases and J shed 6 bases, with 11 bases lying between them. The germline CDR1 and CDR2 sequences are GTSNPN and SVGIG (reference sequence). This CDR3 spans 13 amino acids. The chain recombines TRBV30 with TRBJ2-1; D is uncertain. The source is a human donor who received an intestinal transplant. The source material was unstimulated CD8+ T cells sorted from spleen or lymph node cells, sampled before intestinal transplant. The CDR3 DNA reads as TGTGCCTGGAGTTCACAAGGAGTCAATGAGCAGTTCTTC. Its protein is CAWSSQGVNEQFF.